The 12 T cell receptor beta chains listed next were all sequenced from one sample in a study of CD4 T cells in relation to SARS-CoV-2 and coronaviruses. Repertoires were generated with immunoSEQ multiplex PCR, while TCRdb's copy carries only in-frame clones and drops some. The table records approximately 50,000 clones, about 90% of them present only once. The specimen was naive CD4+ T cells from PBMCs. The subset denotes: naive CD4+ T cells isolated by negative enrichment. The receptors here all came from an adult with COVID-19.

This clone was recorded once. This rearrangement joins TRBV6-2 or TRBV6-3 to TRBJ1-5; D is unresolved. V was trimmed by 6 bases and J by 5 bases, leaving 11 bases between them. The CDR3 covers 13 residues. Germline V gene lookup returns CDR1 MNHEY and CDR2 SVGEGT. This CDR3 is CASSQRGYQPQHF. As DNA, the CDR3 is TGTGCCAGCAGCCAGAGAGGTTATCAGCCCCAGCATTTT.

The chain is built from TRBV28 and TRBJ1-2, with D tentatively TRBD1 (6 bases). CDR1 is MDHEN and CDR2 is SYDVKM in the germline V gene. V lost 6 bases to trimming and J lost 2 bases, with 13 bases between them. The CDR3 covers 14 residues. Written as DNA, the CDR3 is TGTGCCAGCAGAGGGGGGGGTTGGAACTATGGCTACACCTTC. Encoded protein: CASRGGGWNYGYTF.

In DNA form, the CDR3 reads TGTGCCAGCAGCCGGGACAGCGGGACCCAGTACTTC. Translating it yields CASSRDSGTQYF. The rearrangement joins TRBV2 to TRBJ2-5, with 7 bases aligning to TRBD1. V shed 6 bases and J 7 bases; nucleotides not matched to a gene: 5. Germline loops: CDR1 SNHLY, CDR2 FYNNEI. CDR3 length equals 12 residues. The variable domain in full, completed from reference TRBV2 and TRBJ2-5, reads EPEVTQTPSHQVTQMGQEVILRCVPISNHLYFYWYRQILGQKVEFLVSFYNNEISEKSEIFDDQFSVERPDGSNFTLKIRSTKLEDSAMYFCASSRDSGTQYFGPGTRLLVL.

CDR3 sequence (DNA): TGTGCCAGCAACCTGTACGGGACAGCCTACGAGCAGTACTTC. Protein sequence: CASNLYGTAYEQYF. The rearrangement uses TRBV5-6 and TRBJ2-7; 7 bases map to TRBD1. The J segment lost 2 bases and the V segment lost 6 bases, leaving 8 bases of the junction unmatched. The CDR3 is 14 amino acids. CDR1 and CDR2 (germline): SGHDT, YYEEEE.

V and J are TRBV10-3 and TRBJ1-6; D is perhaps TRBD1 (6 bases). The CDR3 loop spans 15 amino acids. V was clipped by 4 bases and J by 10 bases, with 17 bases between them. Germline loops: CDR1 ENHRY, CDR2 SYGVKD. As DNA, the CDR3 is TGTGCCATCAGTGCATCAGGGGTTCCGGAATCACCCCTCCACTTT. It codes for CAISASGVPESPLHF.

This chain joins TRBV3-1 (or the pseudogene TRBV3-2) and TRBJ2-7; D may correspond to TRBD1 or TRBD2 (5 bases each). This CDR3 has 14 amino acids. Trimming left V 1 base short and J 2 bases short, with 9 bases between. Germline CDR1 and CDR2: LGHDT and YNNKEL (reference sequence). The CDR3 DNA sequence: TGTGCCAGCAGCCAAGGCCGGGGCCCCTACGAGCAGTACTTC. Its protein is CASSQGRGPYEQYF.

CDR3 DNA sequence: TGTGCCAGCAGCTTGGCTAGCGGGAGTGATACGCAGTATTTT. Translating it yields CASSLASGSDTQYF. The chain combines TRBV7-3 with TRBJ2-3, with TRBD2 matching 10 bases. The germline V gene has CDR1 SGHTA and CDR2 FQGTGA. V dropped 3 bases and J dropped 6; count of bases not matched to a gene: 3. The CDR3 is made up of 14 amino acids.

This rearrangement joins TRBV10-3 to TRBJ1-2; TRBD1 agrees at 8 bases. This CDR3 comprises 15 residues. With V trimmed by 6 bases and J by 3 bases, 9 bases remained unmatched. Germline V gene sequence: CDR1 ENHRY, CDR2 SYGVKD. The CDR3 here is CAISGRGRSDYGYTF. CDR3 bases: TGTGCCATCAGCGGCAGGGGGCGATCGGACTATGGCTACACCTTC.

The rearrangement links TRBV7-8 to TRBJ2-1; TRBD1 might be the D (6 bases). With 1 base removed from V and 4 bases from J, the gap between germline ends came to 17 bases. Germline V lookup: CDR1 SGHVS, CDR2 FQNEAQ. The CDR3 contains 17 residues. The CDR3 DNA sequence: TGTGCCAGCAGCTTAGTTCAAGCGACAGGTCAGTACAATGAGCAGTTCTTC. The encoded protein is CASSLVQATGQYNEQFF.

The CDR3 coding sequence is TGTGCCAGCAGGGGGACTAGCCTAAAGGAGACCCAGTACTTC. Its protein product is CASRGTSLKETQYF. V and J are TRBV27 and TRBJ2-5, with 9 bases aligning to TRBD2. V was clipped by 6 bases and J by 5 bases; unmatched bases: 7. The CDR3 length is 14 residues. Germline CDR1 is MNHEY and CDR2 is SMNVEV (reference sequence).

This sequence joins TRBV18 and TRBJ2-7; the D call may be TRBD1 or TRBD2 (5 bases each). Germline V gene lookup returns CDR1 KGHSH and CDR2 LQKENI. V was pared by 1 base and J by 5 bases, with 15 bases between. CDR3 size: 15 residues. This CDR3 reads CASSPRAGADHEQYF. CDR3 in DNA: TGTGCCAGCTCACCACGAGCCGGGGCTGACCACGAGCAGTACTTC.

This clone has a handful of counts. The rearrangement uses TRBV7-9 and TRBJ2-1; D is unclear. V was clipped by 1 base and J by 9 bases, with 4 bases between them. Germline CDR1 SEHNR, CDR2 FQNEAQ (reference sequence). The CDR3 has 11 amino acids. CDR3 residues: CASSLVGEQFF. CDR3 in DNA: TGTGCCAGCAGCTTAGTTGGTGAGCAGTTCTTC.